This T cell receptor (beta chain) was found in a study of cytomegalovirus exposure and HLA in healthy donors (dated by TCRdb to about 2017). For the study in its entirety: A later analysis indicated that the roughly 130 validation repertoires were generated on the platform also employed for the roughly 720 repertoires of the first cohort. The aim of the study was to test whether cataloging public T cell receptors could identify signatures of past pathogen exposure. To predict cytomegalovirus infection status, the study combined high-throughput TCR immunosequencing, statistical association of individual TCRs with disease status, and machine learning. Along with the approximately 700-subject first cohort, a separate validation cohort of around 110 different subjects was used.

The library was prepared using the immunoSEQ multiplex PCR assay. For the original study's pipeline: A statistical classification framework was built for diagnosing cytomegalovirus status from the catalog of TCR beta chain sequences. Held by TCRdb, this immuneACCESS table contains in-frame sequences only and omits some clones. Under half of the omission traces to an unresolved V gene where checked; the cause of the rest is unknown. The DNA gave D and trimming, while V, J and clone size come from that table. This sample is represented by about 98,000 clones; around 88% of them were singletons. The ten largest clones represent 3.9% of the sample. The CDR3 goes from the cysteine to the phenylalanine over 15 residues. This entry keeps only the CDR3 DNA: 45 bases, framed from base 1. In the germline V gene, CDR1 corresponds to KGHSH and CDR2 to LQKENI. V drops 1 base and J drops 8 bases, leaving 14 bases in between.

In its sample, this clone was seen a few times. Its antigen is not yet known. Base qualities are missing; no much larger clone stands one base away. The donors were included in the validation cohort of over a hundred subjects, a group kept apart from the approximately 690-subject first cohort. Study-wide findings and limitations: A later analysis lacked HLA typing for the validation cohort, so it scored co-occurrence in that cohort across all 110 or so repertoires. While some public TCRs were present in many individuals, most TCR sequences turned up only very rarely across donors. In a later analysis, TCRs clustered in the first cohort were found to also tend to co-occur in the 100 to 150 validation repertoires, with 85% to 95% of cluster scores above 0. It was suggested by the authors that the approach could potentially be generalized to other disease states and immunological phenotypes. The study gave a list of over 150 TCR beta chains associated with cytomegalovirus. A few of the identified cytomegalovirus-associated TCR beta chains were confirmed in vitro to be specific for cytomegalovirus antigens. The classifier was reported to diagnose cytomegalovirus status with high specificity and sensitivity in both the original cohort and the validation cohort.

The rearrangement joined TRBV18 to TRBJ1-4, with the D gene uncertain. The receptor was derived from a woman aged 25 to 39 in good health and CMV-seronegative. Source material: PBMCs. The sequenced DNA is TGTGCCAGCTCACCACAGAAGGGCGAGGGAGAAAAACTGTTTTTT. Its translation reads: CASSPQKGEGEKLFF. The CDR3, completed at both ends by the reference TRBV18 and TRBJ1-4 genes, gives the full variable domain NAGVMQNPRHLVRRRGQEARLRCSPMKGHSHVYWYRQLPEEGLKFMVYLQKENIIDESGMPKERFSAEFPKEGPSILRIQQVVRGDSAAYFCASSPQKGEGEKLFFGSGTQLSVL.